Described below is a single T cell receptor beta chain sequence and its context. Original processing notes: ImmunoSEQ junction-only sequences lacked quality scores, so their filtering differed. Clones were sequenced by immunoSEQ multiplex PCR, and TCRdb holds only the in-frame ones, with some missing. V, J and clone size are taken as reported in that table, and D and trimming were inferred from the DNA itself. Here the sample spans 2 million or so clones, about 95% being singletons. This specimen comes from a study of shared clonotypes between healthy human individuals. Across the study: There were three CD4 naive, three CD4 memory, two CD8 naive and one CD8 memory plates per donor.

This CDR3 region has 16 residues. CDR1 and CDR2 (germline): GTSNPN, SVGIG (reference sequence). The trim removed 1 base at V and 6 bases at J, leaving 13 bases unmatched. In the naive CD8 group, cells lacked CD45RO and were positively selected for CCR7, so terminally differentiated effector memory CD45RA+ cells were left out. None of the donors, who were healthy HIV-negative adults, had recently had acute infections or vaccinations. The TCR sequence derives from a man younger than 35 in good health. Material for sequencing was naive CD8+ T cells sorted from blood. V usage is TRBV30 and J usage is TRBJ2-7; 9 nucleotides align to TRBD1. The CDR3: CAWSATTGGLGPEQYF. The CDR3 region has the DNA TGTGCCTGGAGTGCGACAACAGGGGGCCTGGGTCCCGAGCAGTACTTC.